The rows below give T cell receptor beta chains drawn from one sample of a study of blood T cell repertoires in COVID-19. TCRdb's table, derived via immunoSEQ multiplex PCR, lists solely in-frame clones and lacks some. Here the sample spans roughly 220,000 clones, roughly 90% being singletons. Material: PBMCs or T cells enriched from blood (not recorded which). The receptors originated from a man younger than 45 who had been exposed to COVID-19. Each CDR3 is given with its conserved first and last residue. D genes are given only for firm matches. The size entry is marked missing in some rows and otherwise reads once, few, many or a size class.

J gene | clone size | D gene | V gene | CDR3 protein | CDR3 DNA
TRBJ2-1 | - | TRBD2 | TRBV12-5 | CASGLTSGGLNEQFF | TGTGCTAGTGGTTTGACCAGCGGGGGGCTTAATGAGCAGTTCTTC
TRBJ2-1 | - | - | TRBV2 | CASRLYNEQFF | TGTGCCAGCAGACTCTACAATGAGCAGTTCTTC
TRBJ2-5 | - | TRBD2 | TRBV5-1 | CASERLAGDARKKYF | TGCGCCAGCGAGCGACTAGCGGGGGATGCAAGAAAAAAGTACTTC
TRBJ2-5 | - | TRBD2 | TRBV11-2 | CASSLEGTWWSSGGRETQYF | TGTGCCAGCAGCTTAGAGGGAACTTGGTGGTCTAGCGGGGGCCGGGAGACCCAGTACTTC
TRBJ2-1 | - | - | TRBV5-4 | CASSLEGTPYNEQFF | TGTGCCAGCAGCTTGGAAGGGACACCGTACAATGAGCAGTTCTTC
TRBJ2-7 | few | TRBD2 | TRBV6-2/TRBV6-3 | CASSFIRGLASSEYEQYF | TGTGCCAGCAGTTTTATTAGAGGACTAGCCAGTAGTGAATACGAGCAGTACTTC
TRBJ1-6 | once | TRBD1 | TRBV6-2/TRBV6-3 | CASSNRDRGRRVYNSPLHF | TGTGCCAGCAGTAACCGGGACAGGGGGCGCCGGGTTTATAATTCACCCCTCCACTTT
TRBJ2-3 | - | TRBD2 | TRBV3-1/TRBV3-2 | CASSQGYGTSGRSRDTQYF | TGTGCCAGCAGCCAAGGGTACGGGACTAGCGGGCGATCACGGGATACGCAGTATTTT
TRBJ1-2 | - | - | TRBV3-1/TRBV3-2 | CASSRDPGGYTF | TGTGCCAGCAGCCGAGACCCAGGGGGCTACACCTTC
TRBJ2-3 | - | - | TRBV4-3 | CASSQQGGTDTQYF | TGCGCCAGCAGCCAACAGGGTGGCACAGATACGCAGTATTTT
TRBJ1-1 | - | TRBD1 | TRBV6-4 | CASRGQSEAFF | TGTGCCAGCAGGGGACAGTCTGAAGCTTTCTTT
TRBJ1-5 | once | - | TRBV6-5 | CASSYLGQFNQPQHF | TGTGCCAGCAGTTACCTAGGACAGTTCAATCAGCCCCAGCATTTT
TRBJ2-3 | - | - | TRBV7-3 | CASSPKPSDTQYF | TGTGCCAGCAGCCCAAAGCCTAGCGATACGCAGTATTTT
TRBJ2-3 | - | TRBD1 | TRBV11-2 | CASSPRTGHDTQYF | TGTGCCAGCAGCCCGAGGACAGGGCACGATACGCAGTATTTT
TRBJ1-1 | many | - | TRBV4-3 | CASSQGAQGGTEAFF | TGCGCCAGCAGCCAAGGGGCTCAGGGAGGTACTGAAGCTTTCTTT
TRBJ2-3 | once | - | TRBV5-1 | CASSLALFTDTQYF | TGCGCCAGCAGCTTGGCCTTGTTCACAGATACGCAGTATTTT
TRBJ1-6 | - | TRBD1 | TRBV6-1 | CASSERQGVNSPLHF | TGTGCCAGCAGTGAAAGGCAGGGGGTAAATTCACCCCTCCACTTT
TRBJ1-1 | - | TRBD1 | TRBV6-5 | CASWETGVDTEAFF | TGTGCCAGCTGGGAGACAGGGGTAGACACTGAAGCTTTCTTT
TRBJ2-7 | - | TRBD1 | TRBV29-1 | CSVQDRGYEQYF | TGCAGCGTTCAGGACAGGGGCTACGAGCAGTACTTC
TRBJ1-2 | - | - | TRBV12-3/TRBV12-4 | CARNLCYGYTF | TGTGCCAGGAACTTGTGCTATGGCTACACCTTC
TRBJ2-5 | - | - | TRBV28 | CASQGGGETQYF | TGTGCCAGCCAGGGGGGCGGAGAGACCCAGTACTTC
TRBJ1-2 | - | - | TRBV19 | CASRLPEDYGGYTF | TGTGCCAGTAGACTCCCGGAGGACTATGGTGGCTACACCTTC
TRBJ2-1 | - | TRBD2 | TRBV7-2 | CASSSRRGAYNEQFF | TGTGCCAGCAGCTCCCGGCGGGGGGCCTACAATGAGCAGTTCTTC
TRBJ2-7 | - | - | TRBV9 | CASSPRGSSGYEQYF | TGTGCCAGCAGCCCAAGGGGTTCGTCGGGCTACGAGCAGTACTTC
TRBJ2-3 | - | - | TRBV9 | CASSSSSTGTDTQYF | TGTGCCAGCAGCTCTAGCAGCACTGGCACAGATACGCAGTATTTT
TRBJ1-1 | few | TRBD1 | TRBV6-1 | CASSEEYRGPNTEAFF | TGTGCCAGCAGTGAAGAATACAGGGGTCCGAACACTGAAGCTTTCTTT
TRBJ2-7 | - | - | TRBV6-5 | CASGSPRYEQYF | TGTGCCAGCGGGTCACCGCGGTACGAGCAGTACTTC
TRBJ2-3 | - | - | TRBV4-2 | CASSQLMAGDTQYF | TGTGCCAGCAGCCAGCTCATGGCAGGAGATACGCAGTATTTT
TRBJ1-1 | - | - | TRBV27 | CASSLWGREAFF | TGTGCCAGCAGTTTATGGGGCAGGGAAGCTTTCTTT
TRBJ2-5 | - | - | TRBV5-1 | CASSLTGPQETQYF | TGCGCCAGCAGCTTGACAGGACCACAAGAGACCCAGTACTTC